This T cell receptor (beta chain) was captured by sequencing in a study of shared clonotypes between healthy human individuals. CDR3 length: 13 amino acids. Germline lookup yields CDR1 SNHLY and CDR2 FYNNEI. The V gene end was trimmed by 2 bases and the J gene end by 6 bases; junction bases not matched to a gene: 3. The protocol was immunoSEQ multiplex PCR, while the TCRdb copy is restricted to in-frame clones and leaves out a portion. The sample consists of a few million clones, around 90% of them appearing once. The sequence was obtained from a man younger than 35 in good health. Some clones in this sample may be carry-over from other donors' samples. The sample taken for sequencing was naive CD4+ T cells from PBMCs. The subset: CD45RA+ positively selected. The chain combines TRBV2 with TRBJ2-7; 8 positions match TRBD1. DNA of the CDR3: TGTGCCAGCAGTGAACAGGGGGCTGTCGAGCAGTACTTC. Its protein is CASSEQGAVEQYF.